This is a list of T cell receptor beta chains from one sample in a study of T cell changes during pregnancy in multiple sclerosis. The assay was immunoSEQ multiplex PCR, and TCRdb's table has in-frame clones only and misses some. This sample has roughly 76,000 clones, with over 80% found just once. Sequences were derived from CD4+ T cells from peripheral blood mononuclear cells, sampled in the second trimester of pregnancy. The receptors shown here come from a female donor with multiple sclerosis, enrolled in a pregnancy study. CDR3s include the opening cysteine and the closing phenylalanine or tryptophan. The order of the fields is V gene, clone size, D gene, J gene, CDR3 DNA, CDR3 protein. A D gene is named only where the DNA matches it firmly. Only part of the rows carry a size: once, few, many, or a class if the clone is expanded.

>TRBV2|NA|NA|TRBJ2-1
TGTGCCAGCACGGCGGGCCGCTCCTACAATGAGCAGTTCTTC
CASTAGRSYNEQFF
>TRBV5-1|NA|NA|TRBJ1-2
TGCGCCAGCAGCTTGGTGGGGGGACGTAACTATGGCTACACCTTC
CASSLVGGRNYGYTF
>TRBV6-5|NA|NA|TRBJ1-3
TGTGCCAGCAGTTACTCGAGAGGCTTGGCTGGAAACACCATATATTTT
CASSYSRGLAGNTIYF
>TRBV27|NA|NA|TRBJ2-1
TGTGCCAGCAGTTTCCGGGACTTCTCCTACAATGAGCAGTTCTTC
CASSFRDFSYNEQFF
>TRBV7-9|NA|NA|TRBJ1-6
TGTGCCAGCAGCTTAGGCGTGGGGGCTTCACCCCTCCACTTT
CASSLGVGASPLHF
>TRBV7-9|few|NA|TRBJ2-3
TGTGCCAGCAGCTTAACCCGGGGTATCTGGACAGATACGCAGTATTTT
CASSLTRGIWTDTQYF
>TRBV9|NA|TRBD2|TRBJ2-6
TGTGCCAGCAGCGTACTAGCGGGGGCCCGGGGTAGGGCCAACGTCCTGACTTTC
CASSVLAGARGRANVLTF
>TRBV6-5|NA|NA|TRBJ1-3
TGTGCCAGCAGTCGGGGGGGGAGCTCTGGAAACACCATATATTTT
CASSRGGSSGNTIYF
>TRBV28|NA|NA|TRBJ2-1
TGTGCCAGCACTGGGGCCTCAGGTCGATGGAATGAGCAGTTCTTC
CASTGASGRWNEQFF
>TRBV7-2|NA|NA|TRBJ2-2
TGTGCCAGCAGCTTTCGGGGAACCGGGGAGCTGTTTTTT
CASSFRGTGELFF
>TRBV5-4|NA|NA|TRBJ2-3
TGTGCCAGCAGCTTGAACCTGCGGCGGAGTAGCACAGATACGCAGTATTTT
CASSLNLRRSSTDTQYF
>TRBV18|once|TRBD1|TRBJ1-2
TGTGCCAGCTCACCGCGGGGACAGGACATCTATGGCTACACCTTC
CASSPRGQDIYGYTF
>TRBV9|NA|NA|TRBJ1-2
TGTGCCAGCAGCCCGAGAGGGACAAACTATGGCTACACCTTC
CASSPRGTNYGYTF
>TRBV4-1|NA|TRBD1|TRBJ1-2
TGCGCCAGCAGCCAAGTCGGACAGGGCGTATCTGGCTACACCTTC
CASSQVGQGVSGYTF
>TRBV6-1|NA|NA|TRBJ1-4
TGTGCCAGCAGTGAAGTGCCCGGGGGATATGAAAAACTGTTTTTT
CASSEVPGGYEKLFF
>TRBV19|NA|NA|TRBJ2-1
TGTGCCAGTTCGGCCCGCGCGGGGACCCAAAACAATGAGCAGTTCTTC
CASSARAGTQNNEQFF